These T cell receptor beta chains were read from a single sample in a study of neurological immune-mediated disorders. TCRdb reprocessed the 5' RACE reads via MiXCR and lists one record per CDR3 protein. The sample has approximately 80,000 distinct CDR3 sequences, around 4.5% seen once; the top ten hold 4.5% to 6%. Sequencing input: PBMCs. The receptors were sampled from a woman in her sixties with multiple sclerosis. CDR3s leave out the opening cysteine and the closing phenylalanine or tryptophan.

j_call v_call cdr3_aa
TRBJ1-1 TRBV10-3 AISEGDLGTEAF
TRBJ2-7 TRBV7-9 ASSLMVYQGYEQY
TRBJ1-2 TRBV10-3 AISPRTEVYGYT
TRBJ2-7 TRBV29-1 STRDTAYEQY
TRBJ1-3 TRBV27 ASSPTEPGNTIY
TRBJ1-2 TRBV5-1 ASSLPRQDNYGYT
TRBJ1-2 TRBV5-1 ASMFGGRGGYT
TRBJ1-5 TRBV3-1 ASSLPPGPPQH
TRBJ2-3 TRBV6-2/TRBV6-3 ASSYSWGARGTDTQY
TRBJ2-7 TRBV6-2/TRBV6-3 ASRSTGVNEQY
TRBJ1-5 TRBV4-2 ASSQDVQQPQH
TRBJ2-3 TRBV5-1 ASSPPGTSGTDTQY
TRBJ2-4 TRBV12-3/TRBV12-4 ASRQGAKNIQY
TRBJ2-7 TRBV15 ATSRQGPYEQY
TRBJ1-1 TRBV5-1 ASSIQGGMNTEAF
TRBJ1-2 TRBV4-2 ASSQRTGLGYT
TRBJ1-1 TRBV9 ASSVVNTEAF
TRBJ2-1 TRBV4-2 ASSQDGAEVDEQF
TRBJ1-1 TRBV5-1 ASSWDRVNTEAF
TRBJ2-7 TRBV4-2 ASRQTSGTYEQY
TRBJ2-4 TRBV12-3/TRBV12-4 ASSFRNILAKNIQY
TRBJ2-5 TRBV3-1 ASSQRSRETQY
TRBJ1-1 TRBV2 ASSEALLSGKAF
TRBJ2-7 TRBV20-1 SGPRDGGTYEQY
TRBJ1-4 TRBV5-1 ASSSLLGEKLF
TRBJ1-1 TRBV6-5 ASRVHALNTEAF
TRBJ2-7 TRBV3-1 ASSQDLANSYEQY
TRBJ2-5 TRBV6-5 ASSYWRGVQETQY
TRBJ2-3 TRBV6-5 ASSRTGTSTDTQY
TRBJ2-5 TRBV30 AWVLSRDFQETQY
TRBJ1-3 TRBV6-1 ASTSSGNTIY
TRBJ1-5 TRBV6-5 ASSYSPRGQGPQH
TRBJ1-2 TRBV10-2 ASSESGQEYGYT
TRBJ1-2 TRBV19 ASNFGQIYT